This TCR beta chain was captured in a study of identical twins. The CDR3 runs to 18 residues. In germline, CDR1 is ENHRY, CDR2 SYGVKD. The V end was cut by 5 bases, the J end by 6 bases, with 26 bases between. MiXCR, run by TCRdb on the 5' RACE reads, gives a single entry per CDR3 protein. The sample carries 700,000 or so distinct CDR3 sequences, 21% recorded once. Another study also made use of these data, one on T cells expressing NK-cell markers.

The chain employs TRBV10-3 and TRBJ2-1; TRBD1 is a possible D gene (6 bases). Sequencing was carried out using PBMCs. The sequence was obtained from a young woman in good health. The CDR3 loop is CAISFSRGDSFVGNEQFF. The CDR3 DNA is TGTGCCATCAGTTTTTCCAGGGGAGATTCTTTCGTCGGCAATGAGCAGTTCTTC.